This T cell receptor (beta chain) was recorded in a study of response to subunit inactivated influenza vaccine (dated by TCRdb to the late 2010s). About the investigation overall: Deep quantitative profiling of the T cell receptor repertoire was used in the study to follow responses to a trivalent subunit inactivated influenza vaccine. What the work shows at the level of the full study, not this receptor alone: The authors suggested that each seasonal influenza vaccination may recruit only a limited number of new T cells.

The library was produced with RT-PCR. Sequencing relied on an Illumina HiSeq 2500. Starting from the raw public reads, TCRdb applied fastp trimming at Q25, assembled clones with MiXCR and retained in-frame beta chains. Every distinct CDR3 protein forms one entry, paired with its most common genes and DNA. For this sample there are some 500,000 distinct CDR3 sequences; 16% appear just once. The ten most abundant clones make up about 3% of the sample. The CDR3 spans 17 residues, from the cysteine through the phenylalanine. CDR3 DNA is the only sequence kept; it has 51 bases, read in frame from the first base. With regard to this clonotype: The antigen it binds to is not known. The sample holds no much larger clone one base away, and base qualities are not on file.

This specimen was CD4+ T cells sorted from PBMCs, taken around 2 years after vaccination. Rearrangement joined TRBV21-1 to TRBJ1-3; TRBD1 reflects the table's D call only, with no check against the DNA. TRBV21-1 is designated a pseudogene. The sequence derives from a man aged 50 to 69 who received an inactivated influenza vaccine. Donor details come from another sample of the same person, matched by shared clones. DNA sequence: TGTGCCAGCGGACCGGGACGCCGAGCGTCTACTGGAAACACCATATATTTT. Its protein reads: CASGPGRRASTGNTIYF.